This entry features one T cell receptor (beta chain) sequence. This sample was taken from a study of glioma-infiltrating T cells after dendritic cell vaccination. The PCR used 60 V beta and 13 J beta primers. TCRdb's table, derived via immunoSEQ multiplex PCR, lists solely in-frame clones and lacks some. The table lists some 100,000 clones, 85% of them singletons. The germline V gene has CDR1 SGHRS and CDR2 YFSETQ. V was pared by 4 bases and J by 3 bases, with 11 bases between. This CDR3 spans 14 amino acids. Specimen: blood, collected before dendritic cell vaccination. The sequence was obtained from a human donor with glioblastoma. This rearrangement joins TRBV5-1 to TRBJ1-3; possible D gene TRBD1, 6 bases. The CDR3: CASSLDSRGNTIYF. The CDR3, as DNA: TGCGCCAGCAGCCTGGACAGCCGTGGAAACACCATATATTTT.